This TCR beta chain was recovered during a study of T cells in Graves' hyperthyroidism and ophthalmopathy. The study, taken as a whole, reports: Appearing also in blood were most of the thyroid clonotypes expanded above 0.001.

A Clinical Activity Score of at least 3, a NOSPECS grade of at least 4 and a duration under 3 months were recorded in the ophthalmopathy patients. Trimming took 3 bases from V and 6 from J; bases not matched to a gene: 6. CDR3 size: 14 residues. CDR1 and CDR2 from the germline V gene are SGHDT and YYEEEE. Using RNA transcripts as the source, TCR beta CDR3 regions were amplified. Carried out on the TCR CDR3, a first-round RT-PCR used the HTBI primer set. MiXCR, run by TCRdb on the multiplex PCR reads, gives a single entry per CDR3 protein. Counted here are about 58,000 distinct CDR3 sequences, around 48% occurring once; the ten biggest clones make up about an eighth. This clonotype has a count of ten or more. The antigen remains unidentified.

This chain joins TRBV5-6 and TRBJ2-3; 8 bases match TRBD1. The sequence was obtained from a woman aged 25 to 45 with Graves' ophthalmopathy. The sample consisted of blood. The CDR3, as DNA: TGTGCCAGCAGCTCCCAGGGGGCGTTGGATACGCAGTATTTT. Its protein is CASSSQGALDTQYF.